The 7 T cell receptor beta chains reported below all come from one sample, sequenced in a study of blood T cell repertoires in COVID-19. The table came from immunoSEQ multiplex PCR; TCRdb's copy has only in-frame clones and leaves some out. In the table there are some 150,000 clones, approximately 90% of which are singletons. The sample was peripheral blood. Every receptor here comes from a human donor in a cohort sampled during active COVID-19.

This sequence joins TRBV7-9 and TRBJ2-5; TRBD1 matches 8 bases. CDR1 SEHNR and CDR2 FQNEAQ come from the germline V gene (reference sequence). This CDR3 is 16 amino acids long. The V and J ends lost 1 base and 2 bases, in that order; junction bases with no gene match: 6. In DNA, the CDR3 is TGTGCCAGCAGCTTAGAACCTGGACAGGGACAAGAGACCCAGTACTTC. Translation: CASSLEPGQGQETQYF.

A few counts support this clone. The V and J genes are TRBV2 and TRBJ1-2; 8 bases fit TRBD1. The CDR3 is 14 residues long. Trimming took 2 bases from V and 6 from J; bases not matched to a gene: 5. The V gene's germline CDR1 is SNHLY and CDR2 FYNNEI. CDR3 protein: CASSELTGDHGYTF. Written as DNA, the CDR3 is TGTGCCAGCAGTGAATTGACAGGGGATCATGGCTACACCTTC.

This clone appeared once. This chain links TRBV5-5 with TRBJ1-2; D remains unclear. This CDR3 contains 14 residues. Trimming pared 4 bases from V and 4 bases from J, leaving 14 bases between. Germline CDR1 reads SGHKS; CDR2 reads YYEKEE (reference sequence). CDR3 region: CASSRVLEGYGYTF. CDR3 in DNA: TGTGCCAGCAGCCGGGTCCTGGAGGGCTATGGCTACACCTTC.

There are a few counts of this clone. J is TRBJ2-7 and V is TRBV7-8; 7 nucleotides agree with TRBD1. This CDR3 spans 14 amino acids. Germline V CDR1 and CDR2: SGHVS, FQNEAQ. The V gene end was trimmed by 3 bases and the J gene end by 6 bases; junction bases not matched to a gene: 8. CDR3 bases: TGTGCCAGCAGCTTGGAGACAGGGACCGTCGAGCAGTACTTC. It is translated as CASSLETGTVEQYF.

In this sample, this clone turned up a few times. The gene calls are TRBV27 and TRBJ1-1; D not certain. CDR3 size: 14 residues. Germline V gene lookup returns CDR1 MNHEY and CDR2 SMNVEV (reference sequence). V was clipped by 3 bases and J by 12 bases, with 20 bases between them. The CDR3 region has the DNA TGTGCCAGCAGTTTTCATTCAGGATTAACGGAAACTTTCTTT. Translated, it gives CASSFHSGLTETFF.

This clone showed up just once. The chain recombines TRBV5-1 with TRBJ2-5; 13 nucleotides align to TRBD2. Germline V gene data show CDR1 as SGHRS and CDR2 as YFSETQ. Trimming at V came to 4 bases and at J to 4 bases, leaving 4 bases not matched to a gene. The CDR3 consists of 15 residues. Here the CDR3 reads CASSPRTSGGETQYF. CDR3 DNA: TGCGCCAGCAGCCCGAGGACTAGCGGGGGAGAGACCCAGTACTTC.

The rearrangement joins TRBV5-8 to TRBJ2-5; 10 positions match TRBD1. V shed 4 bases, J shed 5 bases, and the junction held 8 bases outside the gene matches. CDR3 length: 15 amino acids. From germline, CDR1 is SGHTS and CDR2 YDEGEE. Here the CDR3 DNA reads TGTGCCAGCAGCCCCCGACAGGGGGCGATTGAGACCCAGTACTTC. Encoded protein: CASSPRQGAIETQYF.